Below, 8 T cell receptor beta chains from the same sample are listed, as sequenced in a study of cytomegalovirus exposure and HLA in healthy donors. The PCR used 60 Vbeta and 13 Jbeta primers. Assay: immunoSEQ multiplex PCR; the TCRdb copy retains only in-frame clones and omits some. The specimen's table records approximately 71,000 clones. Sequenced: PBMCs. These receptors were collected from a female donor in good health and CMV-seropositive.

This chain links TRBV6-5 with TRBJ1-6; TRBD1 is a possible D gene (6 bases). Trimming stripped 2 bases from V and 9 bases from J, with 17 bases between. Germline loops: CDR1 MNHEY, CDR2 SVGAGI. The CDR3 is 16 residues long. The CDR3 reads CASSYDVGGASSPLHF. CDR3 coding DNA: TGTGCCAGCAGTTACGACGTAGGGGGGGCTTCTTCACCCCTCCACTTT.

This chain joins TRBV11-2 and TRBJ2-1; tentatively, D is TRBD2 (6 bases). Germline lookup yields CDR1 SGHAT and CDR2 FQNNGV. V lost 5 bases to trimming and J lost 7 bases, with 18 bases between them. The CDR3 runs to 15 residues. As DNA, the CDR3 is TGTGCCAGCAGCCGTCGGGCGGGAACGGTAAATGAGCAGTTCTTC. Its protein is CASSRRAGTVNEQFF.

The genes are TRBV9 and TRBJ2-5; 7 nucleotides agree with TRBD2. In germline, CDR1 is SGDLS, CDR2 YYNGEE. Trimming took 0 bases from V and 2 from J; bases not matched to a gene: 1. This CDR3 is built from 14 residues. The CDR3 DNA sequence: TGTGCCAGCAGCGTAGGCGGGGGACAAGAGACCCAGTACTTC. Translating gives CASSVGGGQETQYF.

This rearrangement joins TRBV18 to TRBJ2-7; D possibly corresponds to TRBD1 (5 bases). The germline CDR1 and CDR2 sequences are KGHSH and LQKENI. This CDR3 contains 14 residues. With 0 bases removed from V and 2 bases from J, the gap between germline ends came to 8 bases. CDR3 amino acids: CASSPPRAPYEQYF. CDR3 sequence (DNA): TGTGCCAGCTCACCACCCAGGGCTCCCTACGAGCAGTACTTC.

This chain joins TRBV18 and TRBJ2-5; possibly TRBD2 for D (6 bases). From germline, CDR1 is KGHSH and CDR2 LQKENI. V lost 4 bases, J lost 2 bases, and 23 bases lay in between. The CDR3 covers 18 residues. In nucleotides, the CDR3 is TGTGCCAGCTCACTACGCTACGGGGGAACAGTTTTACAAGAGACCCAGTACTTC. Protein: CASSLRYGGTVLQETQYF.

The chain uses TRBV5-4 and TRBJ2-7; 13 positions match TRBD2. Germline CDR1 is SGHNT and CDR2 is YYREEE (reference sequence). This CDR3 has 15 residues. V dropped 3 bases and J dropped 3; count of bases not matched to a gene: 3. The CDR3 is CASSSGLAGVYEQYF. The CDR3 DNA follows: TGTGCCAGCAGCTCTGGACTAGCGGGAGTCTACGAGCAGTACTTC.

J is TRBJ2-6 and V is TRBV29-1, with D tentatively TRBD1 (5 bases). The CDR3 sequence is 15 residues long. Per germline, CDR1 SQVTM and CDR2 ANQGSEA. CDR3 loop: CAGYGLGSGANVLTF. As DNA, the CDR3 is TGCGCAGGGTACGGTCTTGGCTCTGGGGCCAACGTCCTGACTTTC. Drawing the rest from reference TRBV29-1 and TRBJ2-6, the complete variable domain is SAVISQKPSRDICQRGTSLTIQCQVDSQVTMMFWYRQQPGQSLTLIATANQGSEATYESGFVIDKFPISRPNLTFSTLTVSNMSPEDSSIYLCAGYGLGSGANVLTFGAGSRLTVL.

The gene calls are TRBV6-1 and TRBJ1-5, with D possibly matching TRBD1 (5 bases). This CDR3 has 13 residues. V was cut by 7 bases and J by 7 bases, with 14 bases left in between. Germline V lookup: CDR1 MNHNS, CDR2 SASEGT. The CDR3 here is CASTPGGGQPQHF. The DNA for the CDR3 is TGTGCCAGCACTCCGGGGGGAGGGCAGCCCCAGCATTTT.